These 28 T cell receptor beta chains were sequenced from one sample in a study of blood T cell repertoires in COVID-19. Produced via immunoSEQ multiplex PCR; TCRdb's table is partial and in-frame only. The repertoire includes roughly 500,000 clones, approximately 90% of them detected once, and approximately 1.8% sits in the top ten. The sequencing input was PBMCs or T cells enriched from blood (not recorded which). These receptors all stem from a woman aged 40 to 50 who had recovered from COVID-19.

This rearrangement joins TRBV5-4 to TRBJ1-1; no reliable D call. Germline V gives CDR1 SGHNT, CDR2 YYREEE (reference sequence). The V end was cut by 0 bases, the J end by 1 base, with 7 bases between. There are 14 residues in the CDR3. CDR3 sequence reads: CASSLEQTNTEAFF. For the CDR3, the DNA is TGTGCCAGCAGCTTGGAACAGACGAACACTGAAGCTTTCTTT.

The V and J genes are TRBV19 and TRBJ1-1, with no clear D. Trimming left V 5 bases short and J 3 bases short, with 10 bases between. CDR1 is LNHDA, CDR2 SQIVND, per germline (reference sequence). The CDR3 sequence is 13 residues long. CDR3 sequence reads: CASSQGRDTEAFF. CDR3 in DNA: TGTGCCAGTAGTCAAGGGAGGGACACTGAAGCTTTCTTT.

The chain combines TRBV7-9 with TRBJ2-1, with D tentatively TRBD1 (5 bases). CDR1 and CDR2 from the germline V gene are SEHNR and FQNEAQ (reference sequence). The CDR3 is made up of 13 amino acids. V was cut by 0 bases and J by 8 bases, with 8 bases left in between. The CDR3 here is CASSLAGPDEQFF. CDR3 DNA: TGTGCCAGCAGCTTAGCGGGGCCCGATGAGCAGTTCTTC.

The rearrangement uses TRBV4-2 and TRBJ2-1; 10 bases line up with TRBD2. Germline loops: CDR1 LGHNA, CDR2 YNFKEQ. The V gene end was trimmed by 1 base and the J gene end by 12 bases; junction bases not matched to a gene: 6. CDR3 size: 14 residues. CDR3 nucleotide sequence: TGTGCCAGCAGCCAAGGACTAGCGGGCGCCGGGCAGTTCTTC. This sequence encodes CASSQGLAGAGQFF.

This chain joins TRBV14 and TRBJ2-1; 7 bases align to TRBD2. Germline loops: CDR1 SGHDN, CDR2 FVKESK. The CDR3 covers 17 residues. Trimming removed 2 bases from V and 0 bases from J; junction bases left unmatched: 7. The CDR3 loop is CASSQPGLRSSYNEQFF. The CDR3, as DNA: TGTGCCAGCAGCCAACCGGGACTACGTAGCTCCTACAATGAGCAGTTCTTC.

This clone was seen a handful of times. This chain connects TRBV3-1 (or the pseudogene TRBV3-2) to TRBJ1-1; D is undetermined. The germline CDR1 and CDR2 sequences are LGHDT and YNNKEL (reference sequence). Trimming stripped 1 base from V and 2 bases from J, with 11 bases between. The CDR3 extends over 15 amino acids. Here the CDR3 reads CASSQVPGPNTEAFF. The CDR3 nucleotides are TGTGCCAGCAGCCAAGTCCCAGGCCCAAACACTGAAGCTTTCTTT.

The V and J genes are TRBV10-3 and TRBJ1-1, with TRBD1 identical over 7 bases. This CDR3 is built from 15 residues. Germline V gene lookup returns CDR1 ENHRY and CDR2 SYGVKD. With 2 bases clipped from V and 1 base from J, the junction kept 4 bases outside the gene matches. CDR3 coding DNA: TGTGCCATCAGTGAGCGGGGACAGACGAACACTGAAGCTTTCTTT. This codes for CAISERGQTNTEAFF.

This chain links TRBV28 with TRBJ2-2; unclear D gene. V was clipped by 8 bases and J by 1 base, with 5 bases between them. This CDR3 contains 12 residues. Germline CDR1 MDHEN, CDR2 SYDVKM. The CDR3 here is CASHKNTGELFF. The CDR3 DNA is TGTGCCAGCCACAAGAACACCGGGGAGCTGTTTTTT.

This rearrangement joins TRBV7-6 to TRBJ1-1; no clear D gene. Trimming removed 5 bases at V and 4 bases at J, with 17 bases between. Germline values: CDR1 SGHVS, CDR2 FNYEAQ. This CDR3 is built from 15 residues. CDR3 residues: CASSTAREPITEAFF. The CDR3 bases are TGTGCCAGCAGCACGGCTAGGGAGCCGATCACTGAAGCTTTCTTT. Together with reference TRBV7-6 and TRBJ1-1, the CDR3 gives the full variable domain: GAGVSQSPRYKVTKRGQDVALRCDPISGHVSLYWYRQALGQGPEFLTYFNYEAQQDKSGLPNDRFSAERPEGSISTLTIQRTEQRDSAMYRCASSTAREPITEAFFGQGTRLTVV.

This clone has only a few counts. This chain links TRBV4-1 with TRBJ2-7; 11 bases are a match to TRBD2. The germline CDR1 and CDR2 sequences are MGHRA and YSYEKL. The CDR3 length is 16 residues. V lost 1 base and J lost 4; bases outside the gene matches: 6. CDR3 sequence (DNA): TGCGCCAGCAGCCAAGGGGCCGGGACTAGCGGATACGAGCAGTACTTC. Protein product: CASSQGAGTSGYEQYF.

The chain links TRBV12-3 or TRBV12-4 to TRBJ1-2, with TRBD1 matching over 7 bases. The CDR3 has 12 amino acids. J was trimmed by 2 bases and V by 10 bases; bases with no gene match: 4. CDR3 amino acids: CATIQGNYGYTF. CDR3 in DNA: TGTGCCACTATACAGGGGAACTATGGCTACACCTTC.

The chain couples TRBV30 to TRBJ1-2; D possibly corresponds to TRBD1 (5 bases). The CDR3 extends over 14 amino acids. Looked up from germline, CDR1 is GTSNPN and CDR2 is SVGIG (reference sequence). The V gene lost 4 bases and the J gene lost 8 bases, with 20 bases spanning the gap. The CDR3, as DNA: TGTGCCTGGACCTCAGCCGGGCAGGGCGAAGGCTACACCTTC. Translating it yields CAWTSAGQGEGYTF.

This clone occurred once. The chain combines TRBV5-1 with TRBJ2-7; 7 bases map to TRBD1. The CDR3 is 13 amino acids. With V trimmed by 5 bases and J by 2 bases, 4 bases remained unmatched. Germline V lookup: CDR1 SGHRS, CDR2 YFSETQ. The CDR3 DNA reads as TGCGCCAGCAGGGCCGGGACAGCCTACGAGCAGTACTTC. Translating it yields CASRAGTAYEQYF. The full variable domain, rest sourced from reference TRBV5-1 and TRBJ2-7, is KAGVTQTPRYLIKTRGQQVTLSCSPISGHRSVSWYQQTPGQGLQFLFEYFSETQRNKGNFPGRFSGRQFSNSRSEMNVSTLELGDSALYLCASRAGTAYEQYFGPGTRLTVT.

The chain recombines TRBV2 with TRBJ2-5; TRBD2 agrees at 11 bases. The CDR3 is made up of 15 amino acids. The V gene end was trimmed by 6 bases and the J gene end by 4 bases; junction bases not matched to a gene: 7. The V gene's germline CDR1 is SNHLY and CDR2 FYNNEI. The CDR3 DNA reads as TGTGCCAGCAGCCTGGGACTAGCGGCCGCAGAGACCCAGTACTTC. This translates into CASSLGLAAAETQYF.

The chain uses TRBV7-9 and TRBJ1-4, with a possible D match to TRBD1 (5 bases). Germline V lookup: CDR1 SEHNR, CDR2 FQNEAQ (reference sequence). Trimming took off 4 bases at V and 6 bases at J, with 9 bases between the two ends. CDR3 size: 13 residues. CDR3 amino acids: CASSSLGDEKLFF. CDR3 nucleotide sequence: TGTGCCAGCAGCTCCCTAGGGGATGAAAAACTGTTTTTT.

V is TRBV27 and J is TRBJ1-5; D is perhaps TRBD1 (6 bases). CDR1 MNHEY and CDR2 SMNVEV come from the germline V gene (reference sequence). This CDR3 has 16 residues. The germline V and J ends were trimmed by 7 bases and 5 bases, with 21 bases remaining between them. The CDR3 bases are TGTGCCAGCACTCTCCCAGGGGAGTTAAGGGATCAGCCCCAGCATTTT. The encoded protein is CASTLPGELRDQPQHF.

This clone has only a few counts. The J gene is TRBJ1-2, the V gene TRBV12-3 or TRBV12-4; 9 bases agree with TRBD1. The CDR3 has 13 residues. V shed 5 bases and J 8 bases; nucleotides not matched to a gene: 6. The CDR3, as DNA: TGTGCCAGCAGTCTTAGACAGGGGGACGGCTACACCTTC. Translation: CASSLRQGDGYTF.

This clone was recorded once. The chain has TRBV9 and TRBJ1-1; D is uncertain. The germline V and J ends were trimmed by 0 bases and 0 bases, with 12 bases remaining between them. Germline CDR1 and CDR2: SGDLS and YYNGEE. The CDR3 contains 16 residues. The CDR3, as DNA: TGTGCCAGCAGCGTAGGGACCACGGGGTTGAACACTGAAGCTTTCTTT. Residues: CASSVGTTGLNTEAFF.

The rearrangement uses TRBV5-5 and TRBJ2-7, with 7 bases fitting TRBD1. Germline lookup yields CDR1 SGHKS and CDR2 YYEKEE (reference sequence). This CDR3 is built from 14 residues. Trimming took 4 bases from V and 3 from J; bases not matched to a gene: 7. CDR3 bases: TGTGCCAGCAGCCGGGGACAGCAAAGCTACGAGCAGTACTTC. It codes for CASSRGQQSYEQYF.

This clone has more than one count but fewer than ten. V is TRBV7-9 and J is TRBJ1-6, with 8 bases lining up with TRBD1. CDR3 length: 15 amino acids. The junction had 9 bases not matched to a gene; V was cut back by 4 bases and J by 10 bases. The germline gives CDR1 SEHNR, CDR2 FQNEAQ (reference sequence). CDR3 coding DNA: TGTGCCAGCAGCTCCCCGGGACAGGACTTGTCACCCCTCCACTTT. Protein product: CASSSPGQDLSPLHF.

The chain combines TRBV24-1 with TRBJ2-2; a weak D match, TRBD2 (5 bases). Germline V gene lookup returns CDR1 KGHDR and CDR2 SFDVKD. This CDR3 contains 16 residues. The V and J ends lost 4 bases and 7 bases respectively, with 18 bases between them. The CDR3 loop reads CATSDSRSLGLGELFF. For the CDR3, the DNA is TGTGCCACCAGTGACTCCCGCTCCCTTGGACTCGGGGAGCTGTTTTTT.

The chain links TRBV30 to TRBJ2-7; 8 bases match TRBD2. The junction had 12 bases not matched to a gene; V was cut back by 3 bases and J by 2 bases. CDR3 length: 16 amino acids. CDR1 is GTSNPN, CDR2 SVGIG, per germline (reference sequence). The CDR3 reads CAWRAKPGLGPYEQYF. The CDR3, as DNA: TGTGCCTGGAGAGCAAAACCGGGACTAGGACCCTACGAGCAGTACTTC. The whole variable domain, remainder taken from reference TRBV30 and TRBJ2-7, is SQTIHQWPATLVQPVGSPLSLECTVEGTSNPNLYWYRQAAGRGLQLLFYSVGIGQISSEVPQNLSASRPQDRQFILSSKKLLLSDSGFYLCAWRAKPGLGPYEQYFGPGTRLTVT.

The chain couples TRBV25-1 to TRBJ2-1, with 7 positions matching TRBD2. With 6 bases clipped from V and 2 bases from J, the junction kept 10 bases outside the gene matches. CDR1 MGHDK and CDR2 SYGVNS come from the germline V gene. The CDR3 runs 16 residues. CDR3 residues: CASRPRSSGAYNEQFF. In DNA, the CDR3 is TGTGCCAGCAGACCTCGGTCTAGCGGAGCCTACAATGAGCAGTTCTTC.

The chain links TRBV6-1 to TRBJ2-7; D is ambiguous. Per germline, CDR1 MNHNS and CDR2 SASEGT. Trimming removed 3 bases from V and 2 bases from J, with 17 bases in between. CDR3 length: 16 amino acids. The CDR3 DNA follows: TGTGCCAGCAGTGAGGAAAGCCCAGGCCGACCCTACGAGCAGTACTTC. This gives the protein CASSEESPGRPYEQYF.

This rearrangement joins TRBV7-2 to TRBJ1-2, with D possibly matching TRBD1 (6 bases). Germline CDR1 reads SGHTA; CDR2 reads FQGNSA. The CDR3 covers 13 residues. Trimming cost V 1 base and J 8 bases, with 11 bases left between them. CDR3 sequence: CASSLETGSGYTF. CDR3 nucleotide sequence: TGTGCCAGCAGCTTAGAAACAGGGTCGGGCTACACCTTC.

The CDR3 DNA reads as TGTGCCAGCAGCCGGGACACCTGGGCCACTGAAGCTTTCTTT. This codes for CASSRDTWATEAFF. The chain uses TRBV6-5 and TRBJ1-1, with D possibly being TRBD1 (6 bases). The germline V gene has CDR1 MNHEY and CDR2 SVGAGI. The V end was cut by 6 bases, the J end by 4 bases, with 15 bases between. This CDR3 is 14 amino acids long.

The chain's CDR3 is CASSREPGLGTGELFF. CDR3 coding DNA: TGTGCCAGCAGCCGAGAACCAGGCCTCGGCACCGGGGAGCTGTTTTTT. The gene calls are TRBV27 and TRBJ2-2; no reliable D call. V was shortened by 6 bases and J by 4 bases, with 18 bases between the two germline ends. The CDR3 runs to 16 residues. Germline-derived CDR1 and CDR2 are MNHEY and SMNVEV (reference sequence).

The rearrangement joins TRBV5-1 to TRBJ1-2; D ambiguous. This CDR3 is 13 amino acids long. Germline loops: CDR1 SGHRS, CDR2 YFSETQ. V was clipped by 4 bases and J by 1 base, with 8 bases between them. The CDR3 DNA reads as TGCGCCAGCAGCCTCCTCAGTAACTATGGCTACACCTTC. As protein: CASSLLSNYGYTF. The whole variable domain, remainder taken from reference TRBV5-1 and TRBJ1-2, is KAGVTQTPRYLIKTRGQQVTLSCSPISGHRSVSWYQQTPGQGLQFLFEYFSETQRNKGNFPGRFSGRQFSNSRSEMNVSTLELGDSALYLCASSLLSNYGYTFGSGTRLTVV.